These T cell receptor beta chains were read from a single sample in a study of blood T cell repertoires in COVID-19. TCRdb's copy holds only in-frame clones and misses some; the assay was immunoSEQ multiplex PCR. The repertoire holds 250,000 to 300,000 clones, with 86% as singletons. Material for sequencing was peripheral blood. All receptors derive from a man aged 30 to 39 with active or convalescent COVID-19. Both conserved end residues are part of each CDR3. The order of the fields is D gene, V gene, clone size, CDR3 protein. The D gene is left open where the match is weak. Expanded clones are given a class, and other clones once, few, many or no size at all.

NA | TRBV6-4 | NA | CASSREINQPQHF
TRBD1 | TRBV6-1 | few | CASSELDRVGYGYTF
NA | TRBV14 | NA | CASSQGHPNNPVGYTF
NA | TRBV19 | few | CAPRSSVSGCNSPLHF
NA | TRBV3-1/TRBV3-2 | NA | CASSQDLGDPGDYGYTF
TRBD2 | TRBV5-1 | NA | CASSLASGGFTGEQFF
NA | TRBV5-6 | NA | CASSAGHQPQHF
NA | TRBV5-8 | NA | CASSLGGPNSPLHF
NA | TRBV6-6 | NA | CASSPAVGRTNLNSPLHF
NA | TRBV19 | NA | CASSTDRYGQYF
TRBD2 | TRBV7-3 | few | CASSLAGGHTGELFF
NA | TRBV3-1/TRBV3-2 | NA | CASSQDALAFEKLFF
TRBD1 | TRBV5-4 | once | CASSAPLGGADTQYF
NA | TRBV10-1 | few | CASSESSANTGELFF
TRBD1 | TRBV6-5 | NA | CASARGQGNYGYTF
NA | TRBV29-1 | NA | CSVEDGRQYEQYF
NA | TRBV11-3 | NA | CASSLGRGVYEQYF
NA | TRBV7-9 | NA | CASSPPGGETQYF
NA | TRBV7-9 | few | CASSLGAQQGSVNTEAFF
NA | TRBV29-1 | few | CSVVSVLEAFF
NA | TRBV4-2 | NA | CASSQGDASSGNTIYF
NA | TRBV6-2/TRBV6-3 | NA | CASSYGQGVYEQYF
NA | TRBV5-1 | NA | CASSLGNMNTEAFF
TRBD1 | TRBV5-1 | NA | CASRLTGLNEKLFF
NA | TRBV5-1 | few | CASSLLSATLDEQFF
NA | TRBV12-3/TRBV12-4 | NA | CASSADSYEQYF
NA | TRBV4-3 | once | CASSHNGATNEKLFF
NA | TRBV7-3 | NA | CASSLRMRGGQWDTQYF
TRBD2 | TRBV7-3 | NA | CASSPSGGNTGELFF
NA | TRBV18 | NA | CASSPPVQGETQYF
NA | TRBV19 | NA | CASSIKGGGSSYEQYF
TRBD1 | TRBV7-9 | NA | CASSLGQGGNSGNTIYF
NA | TRBV2 | NA | CASTGGGVGVMNTEAFF
NA | TRBV20-1 | NA | CSASGVIGAYEQYF
NA | TRBV9 | NA | CASSVADGTYGYTF
NA | TRBV10-3 | NA | CAISEQAQRGYTF
NA | TRBV29-1 | NA | CSVIEWETQYF
TRBD1 | TRBV6-5 | NA | CASSLAPTGGTEKLFF
NA | TRBV19 | NA | CASSLLLGADGYTF
TRBD1 | TRBV6-5 | NA | CASSYGQGFEKLFF
TRBD2 | TRBV3-1/TRBV3-2 | NA | CASSQRPGGSAGTDTQYF
NA | TRBV6-6 | NA | CASSYSAGAGEKLFF
NA | TRBV10-3 | NA | CAISEPHGTLSWGGYTF
NA | TRBV5-1 | NA | CASSPGRRGSGNTIYF
NA | TRBV14 | NA | CASSDRVRYEQFF
TRBD1 | TRBV28 | NA | CASSFTYRGGWHF
NA | TRBV30 | NA | CAWIPAGASSTDTQYF
NA | TRBV6-1 | NA | CASSEEIGVPGYTF
NA | TRBV7-3 | NA | CAGERDIGSNQPQHF
TRBD2 | TRBV4-1 | NA | CASSQLGLAGTDTQYF
TRBD2 | TRBV7-2 | NA | CASSLGLAGSYEQYF
TRBD1 | TRBV7-9 | NA | CASRIISGGDYNEQFF
NA | TRBV10-3 | few | CAISREGDSNQPQHF
NA | TRBV18 | many | CASSPQADSYNEQFF